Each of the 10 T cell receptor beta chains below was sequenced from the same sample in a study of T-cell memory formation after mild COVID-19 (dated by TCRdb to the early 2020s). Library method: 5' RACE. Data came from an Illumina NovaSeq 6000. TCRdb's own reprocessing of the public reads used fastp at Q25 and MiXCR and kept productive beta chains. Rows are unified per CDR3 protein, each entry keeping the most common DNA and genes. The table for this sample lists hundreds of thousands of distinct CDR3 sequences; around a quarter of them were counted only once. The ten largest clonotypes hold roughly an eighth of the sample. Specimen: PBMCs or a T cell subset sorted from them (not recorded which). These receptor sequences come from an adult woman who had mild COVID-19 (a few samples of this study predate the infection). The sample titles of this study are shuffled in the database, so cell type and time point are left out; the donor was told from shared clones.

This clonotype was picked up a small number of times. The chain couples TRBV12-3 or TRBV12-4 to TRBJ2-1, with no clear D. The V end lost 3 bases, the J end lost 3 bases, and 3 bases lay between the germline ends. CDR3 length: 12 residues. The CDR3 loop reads CASSFVYNEQFF. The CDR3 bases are TGTGCCAGCAGTTTCGTCTACAATGAGCAGTTCTTC.

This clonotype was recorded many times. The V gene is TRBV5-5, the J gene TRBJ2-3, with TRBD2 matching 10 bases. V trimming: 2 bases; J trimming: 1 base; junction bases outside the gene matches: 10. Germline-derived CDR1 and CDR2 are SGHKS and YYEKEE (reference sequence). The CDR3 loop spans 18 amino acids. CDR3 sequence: CASSFLAGEWGGTDTQYF. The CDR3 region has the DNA TGTGCCAGCAGCTTCCTAGCGGGGGAGTGGGGTGGCACAGATACGCAGTATTTT.

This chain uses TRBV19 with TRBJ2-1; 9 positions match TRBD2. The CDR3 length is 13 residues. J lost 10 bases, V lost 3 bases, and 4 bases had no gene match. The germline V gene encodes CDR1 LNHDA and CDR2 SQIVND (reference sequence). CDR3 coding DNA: TGTGCCAGTAGTATCCGGGGACTAGCAGAGCAGTTCTTC. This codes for CASSIRGLAEQFF.

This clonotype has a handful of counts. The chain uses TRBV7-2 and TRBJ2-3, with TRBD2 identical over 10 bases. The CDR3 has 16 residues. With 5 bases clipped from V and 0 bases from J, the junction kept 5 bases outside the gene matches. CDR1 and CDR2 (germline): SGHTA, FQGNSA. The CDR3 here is CASSPLAGVSTDTQYF. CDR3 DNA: TGTGCCAGCAGCCCCCTAGCGGGAGTCAGCACAGATACGCAGTATTTT. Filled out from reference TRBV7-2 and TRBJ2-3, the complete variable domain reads GAGVSQSPSNKVTEKGKDVELRCDPISGHTALYWYRQSLGQGLEFLIYFQGNSAPDKSGLPSDRFSAERTGGSVSTLTIQRTQQEDSAVYLCASSPLAGVSTDTQYFGPGTRLTVL.

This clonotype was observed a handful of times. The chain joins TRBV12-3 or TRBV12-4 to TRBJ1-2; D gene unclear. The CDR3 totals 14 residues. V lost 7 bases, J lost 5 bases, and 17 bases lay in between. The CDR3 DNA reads TGTGCCAGCACCCCCGAGTACCCTTTATATGGCTACACCTTC. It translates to CASTPEYPLYGYTF.

In DNA, the CDR3 is TGCAGTGCTAGACGGGGCTTAACCACTGAAGCTTTCTTT. It translates to CSARRGLTTEAFF. V gene TRBV20-1 combines with J gene TRBJ1-1; a weak D match, TRBD1 (5 bases). The V and J ends lost 2 bases and 4 bases respectively, with 11 bases between them. The CDR3 contains 13 residues. Looked up from germline, CDR1 is DFQATT and CDR2 is SNEGSKA (reference sequence).

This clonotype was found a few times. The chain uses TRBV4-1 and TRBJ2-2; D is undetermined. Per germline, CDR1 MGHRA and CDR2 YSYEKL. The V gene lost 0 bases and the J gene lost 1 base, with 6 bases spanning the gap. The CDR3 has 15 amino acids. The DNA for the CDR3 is TGCGCCAGCAGCCAAGAGTCCTTGAACACCGGGGAGCTGTTTTTT. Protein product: CASSQESLNTGELFF.

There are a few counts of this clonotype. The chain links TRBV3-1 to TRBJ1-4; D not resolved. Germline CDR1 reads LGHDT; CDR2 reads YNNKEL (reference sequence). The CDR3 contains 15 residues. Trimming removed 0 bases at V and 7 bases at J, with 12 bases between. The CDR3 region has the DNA TGTGCCAGCAGCCAAGAGCTGGCCTCGGGTGAAAAACTGTTTTTT. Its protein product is CASSQELASGEKLFF.

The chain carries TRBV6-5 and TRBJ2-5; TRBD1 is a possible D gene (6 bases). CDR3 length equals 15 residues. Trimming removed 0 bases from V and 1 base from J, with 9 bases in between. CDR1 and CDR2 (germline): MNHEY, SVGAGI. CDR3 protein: CASSYSYRVQETQYF. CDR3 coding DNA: TGTGCCAGCAGTTACTCATACAGGGTCCAAGAGACCCAGTACTTC.

The CDR3 region has the DNA TGTGCCGGGGCGGTTAGCTCCTACAATGAGCAGTTCTTC. Protein: CAGAVSSYNEQFF. The V and J genes are TRBV12-3 or TRBV12-4 and TRBJ2-1; TRBD1 might be the D (5 bases). This CDR3 is built from 13 residues. Trimming shortened V by 11 bases and J by 0 bases, and 11 bases separated the two germline ends.